The 32 T cell receptor beta chains in this list originate from one sample, sequenced in a study of beta chain features in type 1 diabetes. The investigators reverse transcribed all of the isolated RNA, so they sequenced expressed TCRB transcripts. Generated by immunoSEQ multiplex PCR, the TCRdb table keeps only in-frame clones and is missing some. Of 390,000 or so clones in the sample, more than 11% were seen once. Sequenced input: naive CD4+ T cells from blood. The receptors shown here come from a man aged 25 to 45 in good health.

This clone was found a few times. V usage is TRBV9 and J usage is TRBJ1-2; TRBD1 aligns across 10 bases. The V gene's germline CDR1 is SGDLS and CDR2 YYNGEE. V shed 1 base, J shed 7 bases, and the junction held 10 bases outside the gene matches. This CDR3 is built from 16 residues. The CDR3 reads CASSVYAGTGVAGYTF. The DNA of the CDR3 is TGTGCCAGCAGCGTATACGCGGGGACAGGGGTGGCTGGCTACACCTTC.

The V and J genes are TRBV6-9 and TRBJ2-1; 7 bases match TRBD2. Germline values: CDR1 MNHGY, CDR2 SVAAGI. The V and J ends lost 4 bases and 15 bases, in that order; junction bases with no gene match: 6. This CDR3 has 11 residues. The DNA of the CDR3 is TGTGCCAGCAGTTCTAAGCGGGACGGGTTCTTC. Translating gives CASSSKRDGFF.

V gene TRBV7-9 combines with J gene TRBJ2-5; 9 positions agree with TRBD2. Germline V gene data show CDR1 as SEHNR and CDR2 as FQNEAQ (reference sequence). J lost 2 bases, V lost 5 bases, and 6 bases had no gene match. The CDR3 is 15 residues long. CDR3 region: CASSRGAGGQETQYF. CDR3 DNA sequence: TGTGCCAGCAGCCGAGGAGCGGGAGGACAAGAGACCCAGTACTTC.

As DNA, the CDR3 is TGTGCCAGCAGTGAAGGGGATCATCAGCCCCAGCATTTT. This translates into CASSEGDHQPQHF. The chain is built from TRBV25-1 and TRBJ1-5; D gene ambiguous. Looked up from germline, CDR1 is MGHDK and CDR2 is SYGVNS. With 2 bases removed from V and 5 bases from J, the gap between germline ends came to 7 bases. The length of the CDR3 is 13 residues.

The table lists this clone with a few counts. This chain joins TRBV5-1 and TRBJ2-5, with D perhaps given as TRBD1 or TRBD2 (6 bases each). The CDR3 is 15 residues long. V was pared by 2 bases and J by 5 bases, with 16 bases between. Germline CDR1 and CDR2: SGHRS and YFSETQ. The CDR3 region is CASSLTSGGRETQYF. The CDR3 nucleotides are TGCGCCAGCAGCTTAACGTCCGGGGGCCGGGAGACCCAGTACTTC.

This clone was seen only a few times. The chain is built from TRBV30 and TRBJ1-4, with 7 bases matching TRBD1. The V gene end was trimmed by 2 bases and the J gene end by 7 bases; junction bases not matched to a gene: 4. CDR1 is GTSNPN and CDR2 is SVGIG in the germline V gene (reference sequence). The CDR3 is made up of 13 amino acids. Here the CDR3 DNA reads TGTGCCTGGAGTTACAGGGGCCCTGAAAAACTGTTTTTT. Amino acid sequence: CAWSYRGPEKLFF.

This clone was detected a few times. CDR3 amino acids: CAWAPGGRTEAFF. Here the CDR3 DNA reads TGTGCCTGGGCCCCCGGCGGACGCACTGAAGCTTTCTTT. The rearrangement links TRBV30 to TRBJ1-1, with D unclear. Germline lookup yields CDR1 GTSNPN and CDR2 SVGIG (reference sequence). Trimming removed 5 bases from V and 4 bases from J, with 14 bases in between. The length of the CDR3 is 13 residues.

The chain recombines TRBV15 with TRBJ2-7; 7 bases line up with TRBD1. Germline values: CDR1 LNHNV, CDR2 YYDKDF (reference sequence). The CDR3 is 15 amino acids. The trim removed 1 base at V and 7 bases at J, leaving 10 bases unmatched. The CDR3 nucleotides read TGTGCCACCAGCAGAGGACAGGGCCCATCTTGGGAGCAGTACTTC. Encoded protein: CATSRGQGPSWEQYF.

The CDR3 sequence: CASSQDRGVAETQYF. CDR3 DNA sequence: TGTGCCAGCAGTCAGGACAGGGGGGTTGCGGAGACCCAGTACTTC. The chain employs TRBV27 and TRBJ2-5; 10 positions match TRBD1. From germline, CDR1 is MNHEY and CDR2 SMNVEV (reference sequence). The CDR3 has 15 residues. The V segment lost 5 bases and the J segment 5 bases; nucleotides outside the gene matches: 8.

The chain carries TRBV10-3 and TRBJ2-1; D perhaps matches TRBD2 (5 bases). Trimming removed 2 bases from V and 3 bases from J, with 5 bases in between. This CDR3 comprises 13 residues. Looked up from germline, CDR1 is ENHRY and CDR2 is SYGVKD. CDR3 sequence: CAISERGYNEQFF. In DNA form, the CDR3 reads TGTGCCATCAGTGAGCGGGGCTACAATGAGCAGTTCTTC.

The rearrangement links TRBV7-2 to TRBJ2-3, with 7 bases matching TRBD2. The CDR3 is 16 amino acids. With V trimmed by 5 bases and J by 1 base, 9 bases remained unmatched. Germline V gives CDR1 SGHTA, CDR2 FQGNSA. The CDR3 spells CASSPWIAGGTDTQYF. The CDR3 nucleotides read TGTGCCAGCAGCCCGTGGATAGCGGGTGGCACAGATACGCAGTATTTT.

This clone was observed a handful of times. This chain joins TRBV2 and TRBJ1-5; D is ambiguous. The germline gives CDR1 SNHLY, CDR2 FYNNEI. This CDR3 has 17 residues. The germline V and J ends were trimmed by 6 bases and 2 bases, with 20 bases remaining between them. DNA of the CDR3: TGTGCCAGCAGCCCTACGTGGTTACGCTATGGCAATCAGCCCCAGCATTTT. This gives the protein CASSPTWLRYGNQPQHF.

The table lists this clone with a few counts. The chain uses TRBV20-1 and TRBJ2-3; 7 bases agree with TRBD2. With 5 bases clipped from V and 11 bases from J, the junction kept 7 bases outside the gene matches. The germline V gene has CDR1 DFQATT and CDR2 SNEGSKA (reference sequence). The CDR3 spans 11 residues. The CDR3 DNA follows: TGCAGTGCTGACCCGCGGGGGAGGCAGTATTTT. Translation: CSADPRGRQYF.

This chain connects TRBV7-3 to TRBJ2-3, with D perhaps matching TRBD1 (5 bases). CDR1 and CDR2 (germline): SGHTA, FQGTGA. Trimming pared 5 bases from V and 0 bases from J, leaving 9 bases between. The CDR3 covers 14 residues. CDR3 amino acids: CASSPGHSTDTQYF. In DNA form, the CDR3 reads TGTGCCAGCAGCCCAGGACATAGCACAGATACGCAGTATTTT.

This clone appeared a few times. The V call is TRBV29-1, the J call TRBJ1-2; D might be TRBD1 (5 bases). The length of the CDR3 is 12 residues. V gave up 7 bases and J gave up 7 bases, with 16 bases separating them. Germline loops: CDR1 SQVTM, CDR2 ANQGSEA. Written as DNA, the CDR3 is TGCAGCGCCGGGGACCCGAAACTTGGCTACACCTTC. It translates to CSAGDPKLGYTF.

This clone was recorded a few times. The chain links TRBV19 to TRBJ2-2; no clear D. V was cut by 7 bases and J by 1 base, with 4 bases left in between. Germline CDR1 LNHDA, CDR2 SQIVND (reference sequence). The CDR3 totals 12 residues. DNA of the CDR3: TGTGCCAGTATGCAGAACACCGGGGAGCTGTTTTTT. Translated, it gives CASMQNTGELFF. Full variable domain (outside the CDR3, taken from reference TRBV19 and TRBJ2-2): DGGITQSPKYLFRKEGQNVTLSCEQNLNHDAMYWYRQDPGQGLRLIYYSQIVNDFQKGDIAEGYSVSREKKESFPLTVTSAQKNPTAFYLCASMQNTGELFFGEGSRLTVL.

This clone was detected only a few times. This chain joins TRBV7-6 and TRBJ2-1; D not certain. The CDR3 contains 13 residues. Trimming shortened V by 5 bases and J by 9 bases, and 14 bases separated the two germline ends. Looked up from germline, CDR1 is SGHVS and CDR2 is FNYEAQ. The DNA for the CDR3 is TGTGCCAGCAGCCCAAGTCAGCGTATTGAGCAGTTCTTC. Translating gives CASSPSQRIEQFF.

This clone was seen a single time. The CDR3 nucleotides read TGTGCCAGCAGCTCGCATGATACGCAGTATTTT. Translated, it gives CASSSHDTQYF. V gene TRBV11-2 combines with J gene TRBJ2-3, with D hard to call. Germline values: CDR1 SGHAT, CDR2 FQNNGV. V was shortened by 4 bases and J by 6 bases, with 5 bases between the two germline ends. The CDR3 runs to 11 residues.

This chain uses TRBV5-1 with TRBJ2-3; D tentatively fits TRBD1 or TRBD2 (5 bases each). Between the trimmed V and J ends, which lost 3 bases and 1 base, there was a span of 12 bases. Germline V lookup: CDR1 SGHRS, CDR2 YFSETQ. The CDR3 covers 15 residues. The CDR3 DNA reads TGCGCCAGCAGCTCCGGGGCACGGGGCACAGATACGCAGTATTTT. It translates to CASSSGARGTDTQYF.

The rearrangement uses TRBV7-6 and TRBJ2-1, with TRBD1 matching over 9 bases. The CDR3 is 14 residues long. V shed 5 bases, J shed 4 bases, and the junction held 3 bases outside the gene matches. In germline, CDR1 is SGHVS, CDR2 FNYEAQ. The CDR3 region has the DNA TGTGCCAGCAGCCCGGACAGGGGTTACAATGAGCAGTTCTTC. Its protein is CASSPDRGYNEQFF. The whole variable domain, remainder taken from reference TRBV7-6 and TRBJ2-1, is GAGVSQSPRYKVTKRGQDVALRCDPISGHVSLYWYRQALGQGPEFLTYFNYEAQQDKSGLPNDRFSAERPEGSISTLTIQRTEQRDSAMYRCASSPDRGYNEQFFGPGTRLTVL.

V gene TRBV7-6 combines with J gene TRBJ1-2; TRBD1 might be the D (6 bases). The germline V gene has CDR1 SGHVS and CDR2 FNYEAQ. V dropped 5 bases and J dropped 0 bases, with 10 bases sitting between them. This CDR3 comprises 14 residues. The CDR3 sequence: CASSPWTANYGYTF. CDR3 nucleotides: TGTGCCAGCAGCCCCTGGACAGCTAACTATGGCTACACCTTC. The full variable domain, in which reference TRBV7-6 and TRBJ1-2 provide the parts outside the CDR3, is GAGVSQSPRYKVTKRGQDVALRCDPISGHVSLYWYRQALGQGPEFLTYFNYEAQQDKSGLPNDRFSAERPEGSISTLTIQRTEQRDSAMYRCASSPWTANYGYTFGSGTRLTVV.

This chain links TRBV30 with TRBJ2-1; 14 nucleotides agree with TRBD2. The V and J ends lost 5 bases and 4 bases, in that order; junction bases with no gene match: 4. This CDR3 is 15 amino acids long. The V gene's germline CDR1 is GTSNPN and CDR2 SVGIG (reference sequence). The chain's CDR3 is CAWLGLAGVYNEQFF. In DNA form, the CDR3 reads TGTGCCTGGCTGGGACTAGCGGGAGTATACAATGAGCAGTTCTTC.

This clone was observed a handful of times. The chain links TRBV7-7 to TRBJ2-7; no reliable D call. The CDR3 loop spans 12 amino acids. The germline gives CDR1 SSHAT, CDR2 FNYEAQ (reference sequence). CDR3 coding DNA: TGTGCTAGCAGCTTCGTTCTCCCCGAGCAGTACGTC. Amino acid sequence: CASSFVLPEQYV.

This rearrangement joins TRBV6-6 to TRBJ1-1; possibly TRBD1 for D (5 bases). In germline, CDR1 is MNHNY, CDR2 SVGAGI (reference sequence). Trimming took 5 bases from V and 6 from J, leaving 13 bases between them. CDR3 length: 13 amino acids. The CDR3 loop is CASSPQGISEAFF. The CDR3 coding sequence is TGTGCCAGCAGTCCTCAGGGTATCTCTGAAGCTTTCTTT.

In this sample, this clone turned up many times. The chain couples TRBV29-1 to TRBJ2-1; a possible D gene is TRBD1 (6 bases). V lost 7 bases and J 9 bases, leaving 19 bases between the germline ends. The CDR3 has 13 residues. CDR1 and CDR2 (germline): SQVTM, ANQGSEA. In nucleotides, the CDR3 is TGCAGCGGGGTGACAGGCCGGGTAGGTGAGCAGTTCTTC. Translation gives CSGVTGRVGEQFF.

This clone was counted only a few times. The gene calls are TRBV18 and TRBJ2-1; D unclear. Germline loops: CDR1 KGHSH, CDR2 LQKENI. This CDR3 has 16 residues. The germline V and J ends were trimmed by 4 bases and 0 bases, with 13 bases remaining between them. As DNA, the CDR3 is TGTGCCAGCTCACGGGCGGTCCCGAGCTCCTACAATGAGCAGTTCTTC. As protein: CASSRAVPSSYNEQFF.

V gene TRBV6-5 combines with J gene TRBJ2-4; D may be TRBD2 (5 bases). In germline, CDR1 is MNHEY, CDR2 SVGAGI. V dropped 5 bases and J dropped 6 bases, with 14 bases sitting between them. The CDR3 totals 14 residues. The CDR3 DNA follows: TGTGCCAGCAGTGACGGGGTCTTGAGAAACATTCAGTACTTC. Translation gives CASSDGVLRNIQYF.

This clone occurred a few times. This sequence joins TRBV4-3 and TRBJ1-6; 7 bases align to TRBD1. The V and J ends lost 0 bases and 7 bases, in that order; junction bases with no gene match: 6. Germline V gene data show CDR1 as LGHNA and CDR2 as YSLEER. The CDR3 runs to 16 residues. The CDR3 DNA reads as TGCGCCAGCAGCCAAGACTCAGGGGGACAGAATTCACCCCTCCACTTT. Its translation is CASSQDSGGQNSPLHF.

This clone was picked up a small number of times. V is TRBV9 and J is TRBJ2-3; D is tentatively TRBD1 or TRBD2 (6 bases each). This CDR3 has 16 amino acids. Germline V gene data show CDR1 as SGDLS and CDR2 as YYNGEE. V shed 6 bases and J shed 2 bases, with 19 bases lying between them. The CDR3 loop reads CASTGRPGANTDTQYF. DNA of the CDR3: TGTGCCAGCACCGGGAGACCGGGGGCTAACACAGATACGCAGTATTTT.

The V call is TRBV27, the J call TRBJ2-1; 14 bases are a match to TRBD2. After removal of 6 bases from V and 4 bases from J, the junction contained 2 bases not matched to a gene. The CDR3 has 15 residues. Germline CDR1 reads MNHEY; CDR2 reads SMNVEV (reference sequence). The CDR3 region is CASRGTSGGYNEQFF. CDR3 DNA sequence: TGTGCCAGCAGAGGGACTAGCGGGGGTTACAATGAGCAGTTCTTC.

This clone was detected only a few times. The V call is TRBV5-4, the J call TRBJ2-3; the D gene is possibly TRBD1 (5 bases). Germline CDR1 is SGHNT and CDR2 is YYREEE (reference sequence). The CDR3 extends over 17 amino acids. V was pared by 1 base and J by 5 bases, with 20 bases between. The CDR3 DNA reads TGTGCCAGCAGCTTGAGGGGAAGGCTAGGAAGGGGAGATACGCAGTATTTT. This encodes CASSLRGRLGRGDTQYF. The variable domain in full, completed from reference TRBV5-4 and TRBJ2-3, reads ETGVTQSPTHLIKTRGQQVTLRCSSQSGHNTVSWYQQALGQGPQFIFQYYREEENGRGNFPPRFSGLQFPNYSSELNVNALELDDSALYLCASSLRGRLGRGDTQYFGPGTRLTVL.

In its sample, this clone was seen a few times. The genes are TRBV18 and TRBJ2-7, with a possible D match to TRBD1 (6 bases). This CDR3 has 15 amino acids. With 2 bases removed from V and 0 bases from J, the gap between germline ends came to 11 bases. Germline CDR1 is KGHSH and CDR2 is LQKENI. CDR3 bases: TGTGCCAGCTCACCAAAACAGGGATTCTCCTACGAGCAGTACTTC. Amino acid sequence: CASSPKQGFSYEQYF.